This T cell receptor (beta chain) comes out of a study of cytomegalovirus exposure and HLA in healthy donors. The trim removed 0 bases at V and 7 bases at J, leaving 6 bases unmatched. The V gene's germline CDR1 is GTSNPN and CDR2 SVGIG (reference sequence). CDR3 size: 14 residues. The PCR was carried out with 60 Vbeta primers and 13 Jbeta primers. Repertoires were generated with immunoSEQ multiplex PCR, while TCRdb's copy carries only in-frame clones and drops some. The sample yields fewer than 100,000 clones, of which the top ten take up roughly 3.8%. The sample comprised PBMCs. This rearrangement joins TRBV30 to TRBJ1-1, with 9 positions matching TRBD1. This receptor was identified in a man between 18 and 29 years old in good health and CMV-seropositive. The CDR3 here is CAWSVLQGANEAFF. The CDR3 DNA follows: TGTGCCTGGAGTGTCCTACAGGGGGCTAATGAAGCTTTCTTT. The full variable domain, rest sourced from reference TRBV30 and TRBJ1-1, is SQTIHQWPATLVQPVGSPLSLECTVEGTSNPNLYWYRQAAGRGLQLLFYSVGIGQISSEVPQNLSASRPQDRQFILSSKKLLLSDSGFYLCAWSVLQGANEAFFGQGTRLTVV.